The rows below give T cell receptor beta chains drawn from one sample of a study of T cells after yellow fever vaccination. TCRdb called the 5' RACE reads again in MiXCR, with one record for every CDR3 protein. This table holds approximately 47,000 distinct CDR3 sequences, around 6.8% found once. Sample: PBMCs, either bulk or a sorted T-cell subset (CD4+, CD8+, memory, or dextramer-sorted; not recorded which), taken 45 days after the yellow fever booster vaccination. All receptors derive from a man aged 25 to 45 who received the YFV17D yellow fever vaccine. Each CDR3 is given with its conserved first and last residue. D genes are given only for firm matches. For some rows the clone size is stated as once, few or many, or as a class when expanded; others skip it.

>TRBV12-3/TRBV12-4|-|TRBJ2-7|many
TGTGCCAGCTCTCGGGGAAACCTGTACGAGCAGTACTTC
CASSRGNLYEQYF
>TRBV20-1|-|TRBJ2-7|many
TGCAGTGCTAGTCCGGTCGGAGGGACGGCATACGAGCAGTACTTC
CSASPVGGTAYEQYF
>TRBV20-1|-|TRBJ2-7|-
TGCAGTGCTAGTTCTCCGCTTTCTAGGCACTACGAGCAGTACTTC
CSASSPLSRHYEQYF
>TRBV6-5|-|TRBJ2-3|many
TGTGCCAGCAGCCCCGGCGTACGGGACACAGATACGCAGTATTTT
CASSPGVRDTDTQYF
>TRBV24-1|-|TRBJ1-2|many
TGTGCCACCAGTGACGGAGGCGCCCATGGCTACACCTTC
CATSDGGAHGYTF
>TRBV5-6|-|TRBJ2-7|few
TGTGCCAGCAGCTCACAGGGATATTCCTACGAGCAGTACTTC
CASSSQGYSYEQYF
>TRBV12-3/TRBV12-4|-|TRBJ2-1|-
TGTGCCAGCAGACCCTCAGGGAGTAGGTCGTCAGATGAGCAGTTCTTC
CASRPSGSRSSDEQFF
>TRBV7-2|TRBD2|TRBJ2-7|-
TGTGCCACAACCCCGGGGGGGGCACGATCCTACGAGCAGTACTTC
CATTPGGARSYEQYF
>TRBV7-6|TRBD1|TRBJ1-4|many
TGTGCCAGCAGCCCGACAGGGTTTGAAAAACTGTTTTTT
CASSPTGFEKLFF
>TRBV29-1|TRBD2|TRBJ2-2|many
TGCAGCGTTGCCCGTAGCGGGGACCACGGGGAGCTGTTTTTT
CSVARSGDHGELFF
>TRBV7-6|TRBD1|TRBJ2-7|few
TGTGCCAGCAGCCCCGGGACAGGGGGTCCCTACGAGCAGTACTTC
CASSPGTGGPYEQYF
>TRBV6-5|TRBD2|TRBJ2-1|-
TGTGCCAGCAGTTGGGGAATGCGGGGGAGCTCCTACAATGAGCAGTTCTTC
CASSWGMRGSSYNEQFF
>TRBV3-1|TRBD2|TRBJ2-2|many
TGTGCCAGCAGCCAAGCACTAGCGGGAGTCGGGGAGCTGTTTTTT
CASSQALAGVGELFF
>TRBV29-1|-|TRBJ2-2|many
TGCAGCGTTGGAATGGTATCAGGTGGCACCGGGGAGCTGTTTTTT
CSVGMVSGGTGELFF
>TRBV3-1|-|TRBJ2-1|many
TGTGCCAGCAGCCAAGCAGCCGGATCCTACAATGAGCAGTTCTTC
CASSQAAGSYNEQFF
>TRBV7-8|-|TRBJ2-7|many
TGTGCCAGCAGCGCAGGGTACTACGAGCAGTACTTC
CASSAGYYEQYF
>TRBV5-5|-|TRBJ1-6|few
TGTGCCAGCAGCTTGTGGATGACAGAGAATTCACCCCTCCACTTT
CASSLWMTENSPLHF
>TRBV29-1|-|TRBJ2-2|many
TGCAGCGGAGGGGAAGGCGGGGAGCTGTTTTTT
CSGGEGGELFF